This entry lists 20 T cell receptor beta chains sequenced from one sample in a study of cytomegalovirus exposure and HLA in healthy donors. Using immunoSEQ multiplex PCR, the repertoire was profiled, and TCRdb retains in-frame clones only, with some absent. This table holds about 190,000 clones, around 86% found once. Sequences were obtained from PBMCs. The receptor set was obtained from a woman aged 18-30 years in good health and CMV-seronegative.

The CDR3 DNA reads as TGTGCCAGCAGCCCCCGGGGGGGGATGAATTCACCCCTCCACTTT. Its protein is CASSPRGGMNSPLHF. The chain employs TRBV5-6 and TRBJ1-6; tentative D call: TRBD1 (5 bases). Germline loops: CDR1 SGHDT, CDR2 YYEEEE. This CDR3 has 15 amino acids. The V gene lost 4 bases and the J gene lost 7 bases, with 15 bases spanning the gap.

V is TRBV30 and J is TRBJ1-1; weak D call: TRBD1 (6 bases). Trimming cost V 4 bases and J 0 bases, with 12 bases left between them. There are 14 residues in the CDR3. Germline V CDR1 and CDR2: GTSNPN, SVGIG (reference sequence). The CDR3 reads CAWTGARMNTEAFF. DNA for the CDR3: TGTGCCTGGACAGGGGCTCGGATGAACACTGAAGCTTTCTTT.

This clone was seen only a few times. V gene TRBV7-9 combines with J gene TRBJ2-2; a possible D gene is TRBD1 (5 bases). Germline CDR1 SEHNR, CDR2 FQNEAQ (reference sequence). The ends were cut back, 8 bases at V and 2 bases at J, with 9 bases in the middle. CDR3 length equals 13 residues. In DNA, the CDR3 is TGTGCCAGCTTCCAGGGAAACACCGGGGAGCTGTTTTTT. Amino acid sequence: CASFQGNTGELFF.

The rearrangement uses TRBV19 and TRBJ1-3, with D unclear. V was cut by 7 bases and J by 4 bases, with 17 bases left in between. The CDR3 contains 15 residues. Germline lookup yields CDR1 LNHDA and CDR2 SQIVND (reference sequence). The CDR3 is CASIDDWEGGNTIYF. In nucleotides, the CDR3 is TGTGCCAGTATCGACGATTGGGAGGGAGGAAACACCATATATTTT.

This rearrangement joins TRBV29-1 to TRBJ2-1; D might be TRBD2 (6 bases). The germline V gene encodes CDR1 SQVTM and CDR2 ANQGSEA. V lost 8 bases and J 8 bases, leaving 22 bases between the germline ends. This CDR3 comprises 14 residues. Here the CDR3 DNA reads TGCAGCTCAGCGTGGCGGGACGAGGGCGATGAGCAGTTCTTC. This encodes CSSAWRDEGDEQFF.

V is TRBV7-9 and J is TRBJ2-7; unclear D gene. Trimming removed 4 bases at V and 4 bases at J, with 11 bases between. The germline V gene has CDR1 SEHNR and CDR2 FQNEAQ (reference sequence). The CDR3 has 13 amino acids. The CDR3 sequence is CASSYNTRYEQYF. In nucleotides, the CDR3 is TGTGCCAGCAGCTATAACACCCGTTACGAGCAGTACTTC.

V usage is TRBV19 and J usage is TRBJ1-3; D is uncertain. Germline V gene sequence: CDR1 LNHDA, CDR2 SQIVND (reference sequence). V shed 7 bases and J shed 4 bases, with 17 bases lying between them. The CDR3 has 15 amino acids. The CDR3 bases are TGTGCCAGTACCTCGGTAGCGGGCCTCGGAAACACCATATATTTT. This encodes CASTSVAGLGNTIYF.

The rearrangement links TRBV4-1 to TRBJ1-2; 8 nucleotides agree with TRBD1. The CDR3 is 17 amino acids. The J segment lost 1 base and the V segment lost 2 bases, leaving 9 bases of the junction unmatched. Germline loops: CDR1 MGHRA, CDR2 YSYEKL. CDR3 coding DNA: TGCGCCAGCAGCCAACGGACAGGGAGTCCCCTTAACTATGGCTACACCTTC. Translation: CASSQRTGSPLNYGYTF.

The V and J genes are TRBV7-9 and TRBJ1-2, with a weak D call TRBD1 (6 bases). The V gene lost 5 bases and the J gene lost 3 bases, with 16 bases spanning the gap. Germline CDR1 SEHNR, CDR2 FQNEAQ (reference sequence). The CDR3 covers 15 residues. The CDR3 here is CASSPRGASYYGYTF. The CDR3 DNA is TGTGCCAGCAGCCCCCGGGGGGCGTCATACTATGGCTACACCTTC.

J is TRBJ2-7 and V is TRBV6-1; tentative D call: TRBD1 (5 bases). The CDR3 sequence is 14 residues long. V lost 6 bases and J 0 bases, leaving 12 bases between the germline ends. Germline V gene sequence: CDR1 MNHNS, CDR2 SASEGT. The CDR3 spells CASRQTASSYEQYF. DNA of the CDR3: TGTGCCAGCAGGCAGACAGCGTCCTCCTACGAGCAGTACTTC.

This clone occurred once. The gene calls are TRBV6-1 and TRBJ2-5, with 13 bases matching TRBD2. CDR1 and CDR2 from the germline V gene are MNHNS and SASEGT. The CDR3 runs to 14 residues. The V segment lost 8 bases and the J segment 5 bases; nucleotides outside the gene matches: 5. This chain's CDR3 is CASLLAGGPETQYF. The CDR3 DNA is TGTGCCAGCCTACTAGCGGGGGGGCCGGAGACCCAGTACTTC.

This clone was recorded only once. The chain recombines TRBV4-1 with TRBJ2-1; 11 nucleotides match TRBD2. Germline V lookup: CDR1 MGHRA, CDR2 YSYEKL. This CDR3 contains 19 residues. Trimming cost V 0 bases and J 5 bases; bases outside gene matches: 12. The CDR3 here is CASSQDVDSGRAFDNEQFF. The CDR3 coding sequence is TGCGCCAGCAGCCAAGACGTTGATAGCGGGAGGGCCTTCGACAATGAGCAGTTCTTC.

The chain joins TRBV5-1 to TRBJ2-7; TRBD2 aligns across 8 bases. Trimming took 2 bases from V and 4 from J; bases not matched to a gene: 2. This CDR3 is built from 13 residues. Germline V CDR1 and CDR2: SGHRS, YFSETQ. For the CDR3, the DNA is TGCGCCAGCAGCTTTCGGGAGGGGTACGAGCAGTACTTC. This translates into CASSFREGYEQYF.

This clone was detected only once. The rearrangement joins TRBV30 to TRBJ1-4; D unresolved. V was trimmed by 5 bases and J by 7 bases, leaving 17 bases between them. The CDR3 loop spans 14 amino acids. The germline CDR1 and CDR2 sequences are GTSNPN and SVGIG (reference sequence). The DNA for the CDR3 is TGTGCCTGGGGCGCGGGGAGTGTGGGTGAAAAACTGTTTTTT. Protein sequence: CAWGAGSVGEKLFF.

The chain couples TRBV2 to TRBJ2-7; 9 nucleotides align to TRBD1. In germline, CDR1 is SNHLY, CDR2 FYNNEI. The CDR3 runs to 14 residues. The V segment lost 6 bases and the J segment 4 bases; nucleotides outside the gene matches: 7. The CDR3, as DNA: TGTGCCAGCAGCTCGGACAGGGGAGGGTACGAGCAGTACTTC. This translates into CASSSDRGGYEQYF.

This clone turned up a few times. The J gene is TRBJ1-5, the V gene TRBV19, with TRBD1 as a possible D gene (6 bases). V was trimmed by 5 bases and J by 2 bases, leaving 16 bases between them. Germline lookup yields CDR1 LNHDA and CDR2 SQIVND (reference sequence). The CDR3 loop spans 16 amino acids. CDR3 sequence: CASSAQKGQGNQPQHF. DNA for the CDR3: TGTGCCAGTAGTGCGCAAAAGGGACAAGGCAATCAGCCCCAGCATTTT.

The chain combines TRBV5-1 with TRBJ1-1; weak D call: TRBD1 (6 bases). Per germline, CDR1 SGHRS and CDR2 YFSETQ. Trimming took off 7 bases at V and 4 bases at J, with 17 bases between the two ends. The CDR3 runs 14 residues. As DNA, the CDR3 is TGCGCCAGCGCATGGAAGGCACAGGGCACTGAAGCTTTCTTT. Translated, it gives CASAWKAQGTEAFF.

The chain joins TRBV15 to TRBJ1-1; 7 positions match TRBD1. CDR1 LNHNV and CDR2 YYDKDF come from the germline V gene (reference sequence). The CDR3 has 16 residues. Trimming cost V 0 bases and J 4 bases; bases outside gene matches: 8. In nucleotides, the CDR3 is TGTGCCACCAGCAGAGACTTAGGGACAGAGAGCACTGAAGCTTTCTTT. This translates into CATSRDLGTESTEAFF.

The genes are TRBV9 and TRBJ1-2; TRBD1 might be the D (6 bases). The CDR3 sequence is 14 residues long. V lost 6 bases and J 2 bases, leaving 14 bases between the germline ends. CDR1 SGDLS and CDR2 YYNGEE come from the germline V gene. This CDR3 reads CASNHPGQNYGYTF. Written as DNA, the CDR3 is TGTGCCAGCAATCACCCCGGACAGAACTATGGCTACACCTTC. Drawing the rest from reference TRBV9 and TRBJ1-2, the complete variable domain is DSGVTQTPKHLITATGQRVTLRCSPRSGDLSVYWYQQSLDQGLQFLIQYYNGEERAKGNILERFSAQQFPDLHSELNLSSLELGDSALYFCASNHPGQNYGYTFGSGTRLTVV.

The chain links TRBV2 to TRBJ2-7; D gene uncertain. The length of the CDR3 is 11 residues. Germline V gene sequence: CDR1 SNHLY, CDR2 FYNNEI. V dropped 7 bases and J dropped 0 bases, with 4 bases sitting between them. CDR3 in DNA: TGTGCCAGCACTCCCTCCTACGAGCAGTACTTC. Residues: CASTPSYEQYF.